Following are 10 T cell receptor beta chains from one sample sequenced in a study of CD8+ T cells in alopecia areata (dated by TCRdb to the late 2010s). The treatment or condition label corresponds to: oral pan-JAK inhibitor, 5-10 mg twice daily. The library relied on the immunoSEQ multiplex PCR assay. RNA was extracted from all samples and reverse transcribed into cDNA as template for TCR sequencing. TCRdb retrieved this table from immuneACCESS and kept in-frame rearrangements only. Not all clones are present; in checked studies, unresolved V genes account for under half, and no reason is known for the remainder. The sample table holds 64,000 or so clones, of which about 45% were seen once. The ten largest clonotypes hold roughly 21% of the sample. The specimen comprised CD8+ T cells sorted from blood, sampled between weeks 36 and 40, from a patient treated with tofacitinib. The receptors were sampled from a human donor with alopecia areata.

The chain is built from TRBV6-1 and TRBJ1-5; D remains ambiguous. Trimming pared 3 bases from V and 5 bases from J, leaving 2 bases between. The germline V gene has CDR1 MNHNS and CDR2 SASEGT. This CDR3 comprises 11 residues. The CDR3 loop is CASSDYQPQHF. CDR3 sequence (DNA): TGTGCCAGCAGTGATTATCAGCCCCAGCATTTT.

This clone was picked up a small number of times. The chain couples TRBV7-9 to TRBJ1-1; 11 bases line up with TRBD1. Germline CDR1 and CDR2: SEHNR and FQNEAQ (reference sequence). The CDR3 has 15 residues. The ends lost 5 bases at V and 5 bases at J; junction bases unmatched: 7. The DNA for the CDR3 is TGTGCCAGCAGCGCAGTGGGGACAGGGGGTACTGAAGCTTTCTTT. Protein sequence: CASSAVGTGGTEAFF.

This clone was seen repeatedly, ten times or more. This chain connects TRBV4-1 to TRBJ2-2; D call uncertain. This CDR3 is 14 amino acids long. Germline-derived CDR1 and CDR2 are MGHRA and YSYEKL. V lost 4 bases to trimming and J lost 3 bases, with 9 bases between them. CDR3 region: CASSPVRDTGELFF. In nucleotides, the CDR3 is TGCGCCAGCAGCCCCGTTCGGGACACCGGGGAGCTGTTTTTT.

The CDR3 nucleotides read TGTGCCAGCAGCCCCCCGGGACTAGCTACCTACGAGCAGTACTTC. This codes for CASSPPGLATYEQYF. The gene calls are TRBV7-9 and TRBJ2-7, with 9 positions matching TRBD2. The CDR3 spans 15 residues. With V trimmed by 5 bases and J by 2 bases, 7 bases remained unmatched. CDR1 and CDR2 from the germline V gene are SEHNR and FQNEAQ (reference sequence). Drawing the rest from reference TRBV7-9 and TRBJ2-7, the complete variable domain is DTGVSQNPRHKITKRGQNVTFRCDPISEHNRLYWYRQTLGQGPEFLTYFQNEAQLEKSRLLSDRFSAERPKGSFSTLEIQRTEQGDSAMYLCASSPPGLATYEQYFGPGTRLTVT.

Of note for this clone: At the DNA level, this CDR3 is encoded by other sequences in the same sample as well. CDR3 nucleotides: TGTGCCAGCAGTTTAGGTCAGAGCAATCAGCCCCAGCATTTT. Residues: CASSLGQSNQPQHF. The rearrangement joins TRBV27 to TRBJ1-5; D is unresolved. Between the trimmed V and J ends, which lost 2 bases and 1 base, there was a span of 6 bases. CDR3 length: 14 amino acids. Germline V gene lookup returns CDR1 MNHEY and CDR2 SMNVEV (reference sequence).

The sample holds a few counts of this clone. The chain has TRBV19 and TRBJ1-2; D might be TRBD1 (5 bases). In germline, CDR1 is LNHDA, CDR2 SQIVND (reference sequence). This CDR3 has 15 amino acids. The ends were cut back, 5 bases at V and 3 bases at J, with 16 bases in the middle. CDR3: CASSPLGETHYGYTF. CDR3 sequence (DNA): TGTGCCAGTAGTCCATTAGGGGAAACCCACTATGGCTACACCTTC.

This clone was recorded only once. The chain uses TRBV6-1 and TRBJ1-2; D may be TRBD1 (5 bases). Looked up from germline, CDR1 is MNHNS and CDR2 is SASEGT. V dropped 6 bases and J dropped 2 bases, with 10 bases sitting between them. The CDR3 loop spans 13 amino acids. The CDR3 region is CASREGRNYGYTF. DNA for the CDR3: TGTGCCAGCAGGGAGGGGCGGAACTATGGCTACACCTTC.

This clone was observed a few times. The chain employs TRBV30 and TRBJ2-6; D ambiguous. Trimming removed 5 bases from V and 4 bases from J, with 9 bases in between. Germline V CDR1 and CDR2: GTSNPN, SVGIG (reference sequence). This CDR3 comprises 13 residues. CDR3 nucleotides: TGTGCCTGGGATGGTACCGGGGCCAACGTCCTGACTTTC. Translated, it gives CAWDGTGANVLTF.

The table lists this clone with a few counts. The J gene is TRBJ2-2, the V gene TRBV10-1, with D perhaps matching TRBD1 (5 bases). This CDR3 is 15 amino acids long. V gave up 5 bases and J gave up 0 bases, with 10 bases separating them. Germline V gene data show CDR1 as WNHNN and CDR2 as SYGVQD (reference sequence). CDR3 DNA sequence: TGCGCCAGCAGTCGAGACAGAGCGAACACCGGGGAGCTGTTTTTT. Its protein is CASSRDRANTGELFF.

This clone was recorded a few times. For the CDR3, the DNA is TGTGCCAGCTCACTTTCGAGGGAGCAGTACTTC. Translation: CASSLSREQYF. The rearrangement links TRBV18 to TRBJ2-7; D is unresolved. V dropped 4 bases and J dropped 7 bases, with 8 bases sitting between them. Germline loops: CDR1 KGHSH, CDR2 LQKENI. This CDR3 is 11 amino acids long.